Listed below are T cell receptor beta chains from one sample, sequenced in a study of blood T cell repertoires in COVID-19. Data came from immunoSEQ multiplex PCR; TCRdb stores just in-frame clones and leaves some out. The sample includes about 200,000 clones, over 60% of them seen just once. Sequencing was carried out using peripheral blood. Receptor source: a woman in her 70s with acute or convalescent COVID-19. The CDR3 runs from the conserved cysteine through the conserved F or W. The D gene is left open where the match is weak. Clone size, where shown, is once, few, many, or a class for clones that have expanded.

clone_size d_call j_call v_call cdr3_nt cdr3_aa
NA TRBD2 TRBJ2-7 TRBV3-1/TRBV3-2 TGTGCCAGCACAGGAAGCGGGGGGGGATGGCAGCAGTACTTC CASTGSGGGWQQYF
NA TRBD2 TRBJ2-1 TRBV5-1 TGCGCCAGCAGCTTCGGGACTAGCGGGGTTACCTACAATGAGCAGTTCTTC CASSFGTSGVTYNEQFF
NA TRBD1 TRBJ1-2 TRBV5-5 TGTGCCAGCAGCCTCCCGACAGGGGAAGGCTACACCTTC CASSLPTGEGYTF
once TRBD2 TRBJ2-3 TRBV5-6 TGTGCCAGCAGCCCAGGACTAGCGGGGGACTCCACAGATACGCAGTATTTT CASSPGLAGDSTDTQYF
NA NA TRBJ1-3 TRBV5-1 TGCGCCAGCAGCTTGTGGGGCAGTTCTGGAAACACCATATATTTT CASSLWGSSGNTIYF
NA TRBD2 TRBJ2-3 TRBV5-1 TGCGCCAGCAGCTTGTTGCGGGGGGGGAGCACAGATACGCAGTATTTT CASSLLRGGSTDTQYF
NA NA TRBJ2-3 TRBV14 TGTGCCAGCAGCCCCGCCTGGCGCACAGATACGCAGTATTTT CASSPAWRTDTQYF
NA NA TRBJ2-1 TRBV14 TGTGCCAGCAGCCTCGACTCTAATTACAATGAGCAGTTCTTC CASSLDSNYNEQFF
NA TRBD2 TRBJ2-2 TRBV19 TGTGCCAGTAGTATATATAGGCCCAGCGGGGCCGGGGAGCTGTTTTTT CASSIYRPSGAGELFF
few TRBD2 TRBJ2-5 TRBV27 TGTGCCAGCAGTCCCAGCCCGGTGAGCGGGGGATGGGAGACCCAGTACTTC CASSPSPVSGGWETQYF
NA TRBD1 TRBJ1-1 TRBV7-8 TGTGCCAGCAGCCAGGGGGACAGGGGAATACGGGGGAACACTGAAGCTTTCTTT CASSQGDRGIRGNTEAFF
NA TRBD1 TRBJ1-5 TRBV18 TGTGCCAGCTCGCCGGGACAGTTCAATCAGCCCCAGCATTTT CASSPGQFNQPQHF
NA NA TRBJ2-1 TRBV6-2/TRBV6-3 TGTGCCAGCAGCCCTTCCCTCCGGGACTTCTCCTACAATGAGCAGTTCTTC CASSPSLRDFSYNEQFF
NA NA TRBJ1-6 TRBV25-1 TGTGCCAGCAGTGAATTCGGGACTCCTTATAATTCACCCCTCCACTTT CASSEFGTPYNSPLHF
NA TRBD1 TRBJ2-1 TRBV9 TGTGCCAGCAGCGTTGGACAGGGATCCTACAATGAGCAGTTCTTC CASSVGQGSYNEQFF
NA NA TRBJ1-1 TRBV6-5 TGTGCCAGCAGGCCATTGCTACAGGGAACTGAAGCTTTCTTT CASRPLLQGTEAFF
few NA TRBJ2-5 TRBV5-3 TGTGCCAGGCGGTGGTGGCAGAAGGAAGAGACCCAGTACTTC CARRWWQKEETQYF
few NA TRBJ1-2 TRBV5-4 TGTGCCAGCAGCTTGACGACAGAGGATGGCTACACCTTC CASSLTTEDGYTF
NA NA TRBJ2-1 TRBV5-6 TGTGCCAGCAGCTCGTCTAGCTCCTACAATGAGCAGTTCTTC CASSSSSSYNEQFF
NA TRBD2 TRBJ2-5 TRBV5-4 TGTGCCAGCAGCTTGGTAACTAGCGGGGAAGAGACCCAGTACTTC CASSLVTSGEETQYF
NA NA TRBJ2-7 TRBV12-3/TRBV12-4 TGTGCCAGCAGTTCCCAGGGATGGGAGCAGTACTTC CASSSQGWEQYF
NA NA TRBJ2-7 TRBV4-3 TGCGCCAGCAGCCAAGATGCCGTGACAGACTCCTACGAGCAGTACTTC CASSQDAVTDSYEQYF
many TRBD2 TRBJ2-2 TRBV6-6 TGTGCCAGCAGTCATACTAGCGGGGGGGCCGAGACCGGGGAGCTGTTTTTT CASSHTSGGAETGELFF
NA NA TRBJ2-5 TRBV6-5 TGTGCCAGCGAACGAGCGTGGGAGACCCAGTACTTC CASERAWETQYF
NA NA TRBJ1-4 TRBV5-1 TGCGCCAGCAGCTTACTAGGAGCAACTAATGAAAAACTGTTTTTT CASSLLGATNEKLFF
NA TRBD2 TRBJ2-4 TRBV6-5 TGTGCCAGCAGTTACTCGAGCAGCGGGGGAAGAAACATTCAGTACTTC CASSYSSSGGRNIQYF
NA NA TRBJ2-7 TRBV5-5 TGTGCCAGCAGCCCCCGCCAGATAGGGGGGGGATCCTCCTACGAGCAGTACTTC CASSPRQIGGGSSYEQYF
NA NA TRBJ2-7 TRBV14 TGTGCCAGCAGCCAAGAACCCAGGGTATCCTACGAGCAGTACTTC CASSQEPRVSYEQYF
NA TRBD1 TRBJ2-3 TRBV4-1 TGCGCCAGCAGCCAAGAAAAGGGGGCCGCTAGCACAGATACGCAGTATTTT CASSQEKGAASTDTQYF
NA TRBD2 TRBJ2-6 TRBV7-2 TGTGCCAGCAGCTTCCACGGGGGGGCCTCCCCTGGGGCCAACGTCCTGACTTTC CASSFHGGASPGANVLTF
NA NA TRBJ2-3 TRBV7-8 TGTGCCAGCAGCCCCGTACTAGATACGCAGTATTTT CASSPVLDTQYF
NA NA TRBJ1-2 TRBV18 TGTGCCAGCTCACCACAGGATTCGGGGGTGGGGACCCACCTGCGTGGCTACACCTTC CASSPQDSGVGTHLRGYTF
NA TRBD2 TRBJ2-7 TRBV18 TGTGCCAGCTCACCACCGCGGGGGACTGGATACGAGCAGTACTTC CASSPPRGTGYEQYF
few NA TRBJ2-3 TRBV3-1/TRBV3-2 TGTGCCAGCAGCTTATCGACTAGCACAGATACGCAGTATTTT CASSLSTSTDTQYF
NA TRBD1 TRBJ2-7 TRBV6-5 TGTGCCACCGCCTACCGGGACAGGGGTGCCTACGAGCAGTACTTC CATAYRDRGAYEQYF
NA NA TRBJ1-2 TRBV2 TGTGCCAGCAGCCAAGGCTACACCTTC CASSQGYTF
NA NA TRBJ1-3 TRBV11-3 TGTGCCAGCAGCGCTTCACACGGGAGCTCTGGAAACACCATATATTTT CASSASHGSSGNTIYF
NA TRBD2 TRBJ2-5 TRBV5-1 TGCGCCAGCAGCTTGGGGTTACAGCTAGCGGGGGGTCAAGAGACCCAGTACTTC CASSLGLQLAGGQETQYF
NA NA TRBJ1-2 TRBV3-1/TRBV3-2 TGTGCCAGCAGCCTCCGGGACACCTCCTACTATGGCTACACCTTC CASSLRDTSYYGYTF
NA NA TRBJ2-1 TRBV5-1 TGCGCCAGCAGCTTGGGCGGGGCTACCTACAATGAGCAGTTCTTC CASSLGGATYNEQFF
NA TRBD1 TRBJ1-6 TRBV6-2/TRBV6-3 TGTGCCAGCAGCCTGGACAGGCCTTCGAATAATTCACCCCTCCACTTT CASSLDRPSNNSPLHF